This TCR beta chain was sequenced in a study of T cell responses to AZD1222 COVID-19 vaccine (dated by TCRdb to the early 2020s). Context from the whole study: TCR sequencing was performed for roughly 240 trial participants, of whom about 200 were given two doses of AZD1222 and around 25 were given two doses of MenACWY control vaccine. Trial participants were enrolled by age into 18-55, 56-69 and 70-plus year subgroups, with roughly 160, 29 and 62 TCR-sequenced participants respectively. General findings and caveats noted by the study authors: Because no day 14 peak-response samples were available, the repertoires could be characterized only after the peak T cell response. Spike-specific TCR breadth and depth rose significantly after two AZD1222 doses compared with day 0 and with MenACWY recipients. Conclusions about previously exposed vaccinees were limited because only five to seven AZD1222 recipients were SARS-CoV-2 seropositive at baseline. The 56-69-year group was small, and its depth increase did not reach significance, likely because of low power. Reportedly, almost half of the unique spike-specific TCRs recognized epitopes lying outside the regions that are mutated in the B.1.351 and B.1.1.7 variants. Most participants were white British and females outnumbered males, and the authors suggested that clonal diversity may have been underestimated. CD4 TCRs associated with the vaccine covered the entire spike protein, and the dominant responses were in regions 160-218 and 743-854.

Of note for this clone: Its antigen is unknown. Base qualities are missing; no much larger clone stands one base away.

The CDR3 regions of human TCRbeta chains were analyzed by immunosequencing. Concerning the study's data processing: Repertoire TCRs were matched against a reference library of SARS-CoV-2-specific TCRs generated with the MIRA antigen-specificity platform. Breadth meant the fraction of unique TCRs that were SARS-CoV-2-associated, whereas depth meant the fraction of total T cells that were SARS-CoV-2-associated. Using the MIRA data, each spike-specific TCR was assigned both to the spike region to which the TCR was reactive and to a CD4 or CD8 class. Log10-transformed breadth and depth values were compared by one-way ANOVA with Sidak's multiple comparisons tests. The table was pulled from immuneACCESS by TCRdb, which kept in-frame rearrangements only. Such tables lose some clones; where checked, under half of the loss comes from unresolved V genes, and the rest has no known cause. V and J calls plus clone size are reproduced from that table; the DNA served to infer D and trimming. The sample table lists about 150,000 clones, roughly nine tenths of them with a count of one. The top ten hold about 7% of the sample.

The sample's time point label, decoded: sample from adult after SARS-CoV-2 infection, after symptom onset. A couple of convalescent COVID-19 patients, sampled after symptom onset from adults with prior SARS-CoV-2 infection, were also TCR-sequenced for comparison. CDR1 SGHAT and CDR2 FQNNGV were looked up in the germline V gene. For this chain, trimming is 4 bases at the V end and 6 bases at the J end, and the number of junction bases without a gene match is 8. Measured from the cysteine to the phenylalanine, the CDR3 is 14 residues long. The retained sequence is limited to the CDR3, 42 bases, with the frame set at the first base.

The specimen comprised peripheral blood, sampled after recovery from COVID-19. The clonotype originates from an adult who had recovered from COVID-19. Here the chain combines TRBV11-2 and TRBJ1-1; the junction holds 7 bases that match TRBD1. The CDR3 protein: CASSSLDRASEAFF. The DNA is as follows: TGTGCCAGCAGCTCCCTCGACAGGGCATCTGAAGCTTTCTTT.